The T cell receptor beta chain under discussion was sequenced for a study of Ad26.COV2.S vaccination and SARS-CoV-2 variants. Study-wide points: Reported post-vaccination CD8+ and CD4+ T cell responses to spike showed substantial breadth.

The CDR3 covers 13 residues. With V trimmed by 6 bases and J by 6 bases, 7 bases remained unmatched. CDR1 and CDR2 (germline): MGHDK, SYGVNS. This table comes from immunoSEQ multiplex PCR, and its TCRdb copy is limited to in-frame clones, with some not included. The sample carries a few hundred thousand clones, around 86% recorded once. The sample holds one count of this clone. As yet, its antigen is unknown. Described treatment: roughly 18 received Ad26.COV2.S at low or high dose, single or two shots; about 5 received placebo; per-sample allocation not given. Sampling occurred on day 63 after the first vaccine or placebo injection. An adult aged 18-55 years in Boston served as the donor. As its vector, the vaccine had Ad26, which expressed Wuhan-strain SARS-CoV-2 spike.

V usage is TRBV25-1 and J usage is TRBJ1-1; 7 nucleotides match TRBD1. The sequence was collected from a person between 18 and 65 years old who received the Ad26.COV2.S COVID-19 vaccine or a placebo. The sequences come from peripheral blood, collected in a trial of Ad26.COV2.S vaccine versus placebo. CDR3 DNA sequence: TGTGCCAGCAGACAGGGGTACATCGCTGAAGCTTTCTTT. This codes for CASRQGYIAEAFF.